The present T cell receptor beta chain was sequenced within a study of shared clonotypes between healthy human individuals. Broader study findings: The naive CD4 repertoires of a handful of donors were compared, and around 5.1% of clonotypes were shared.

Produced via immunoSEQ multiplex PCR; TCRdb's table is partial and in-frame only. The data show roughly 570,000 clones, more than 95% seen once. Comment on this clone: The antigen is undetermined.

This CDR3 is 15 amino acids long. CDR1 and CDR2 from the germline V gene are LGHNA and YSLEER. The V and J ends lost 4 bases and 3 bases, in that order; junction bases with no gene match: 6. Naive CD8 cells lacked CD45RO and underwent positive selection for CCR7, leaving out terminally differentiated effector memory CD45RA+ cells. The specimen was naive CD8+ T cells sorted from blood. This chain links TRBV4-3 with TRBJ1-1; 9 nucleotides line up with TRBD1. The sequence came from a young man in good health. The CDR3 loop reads CASSPSTGGDTEAFF. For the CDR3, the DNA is TGCGCCAGCAGCCCTTCGACAGGGGGAGACACTGAAGCTTTCTTT.